The present T cell receptor (beta chain) was sequenced within a study of blood T cell repertoires in COVID-19 (dated by TCRdb to the early 2020s). In the study overall: Samples covering the acute and convalescent phases of COVID-19 were provided by collaborators in the United States, Italy and Spain. The prospective study material was composed of cDNA or gDNA derived from T cells, B-cell-depleted T cells, or PBMCs. Subjects who had been exposed to COVID-19, were actively infected with it, or had recovered from it provided the deeply sampled blood TCRbeta repertoires that made up the dataset. The repertoires were made available in a free public database intended to serve as a resource for research on the immune response to SARS-CoV-2. The samples were drawn from two sources: the first 160 participants of the ongoing ImmuneRACE study, and some 1,300 subjects contributed by 6 global collaborators. Sample metadata almost always included a de-identified subject ID, COVID-19 status, age in years and sex. Where HLA class I and class II types were available, the types were taken from metadata supplied by the sample provider, not from assay-based typing.

CDR3 length: 16 amino acids, cysteine to phenylalanine. Of all the DNA, just the CDR3 is kept, 48 bases in frame from base 1. Via the germline V gene, CDR1 is SGHRS and CDR2 YFSETQ. The germline V end is reduced by 0 bases and the J end by 6 bases; junction bases left unmatched: 8. About this clone: Its antigen is not yet known. No much larger clonotype is one base removed from it; base qualities were not supplied.

The immunoSEQ Assay, a bias-controlled multiplex PCR, was used to amplify TCRbeta CDR3 regions from genomic DNA. The original methods were these. The number of nucleated cells in each sample was estimated by amplification of reference gene primers within the assay. To quantify the absolute abundance of each unique TCRbeta CDR3 rearrangement, sequence reads were collapsed and filtered. For each sample, productive Simpson clonality was calculated as the square root of Simpson's diversity index across productive rearrangements. The source is immuneACCESS, and TCRdb retained only in-frame sequences with V and J called. Part of the clones is not carried over; for the studies checked, unresolved V genes explain less than half of this, and the remainder is unexplained. Clonal size and the V and J genes are those of that table, whereas D and trimming came from the DNA. The sample contains 150,000 to 200,000 clones, around nine tenths of them found a single time. 3% to 4% of the sample is in the top ten clones.

Results the study describes overall, beyond this receptor: Clinical and demographic metadata were provided uncurated, with the amount varying by source and participant.

Collaborating institutions collected whole blood in K2EDTA tubes following their own protocols. For TCRbeta analysis, collaborators shipped samples in one of three forms: frozen whole blood, isolated PBMCs, or DNA extracted from either of those sample types. This clonotype was sampled from a man between 70 and 80 years old with acute or convalescent COVID-19. The sequencing sample was made of peripheral blood. This chain joins TRBV5-1 to TRBJ1-2; TRBD1 agrees with 10 junctional bases. CDR3 reads: CASSLDSGTGVDGYTF. Here is the DNA: TGCGCCAGCAGCTTGGATTCCGGGACAGGGGTGGATGGCTACACCTTC.